This T cell receptor beta chain was captured by sequencing in a study of beta chain features in type 1 diabetes. A single heparinised draw of about 100 mL on average was taken per donor. Expressed TCRB transcripts were sequenced because the isolated RNA had all been reverse transcribed beforehand. An average approximately 4 million reads came from naive, central memory and regulatory T cell samples. Measured with immunoSEQ multiplex PCR; TCRdb has only the in-frame clones, and not every one. The sample lists 25,000 to 30,000 clones; approximately 65% were seen once. Of note for this clone: Its specificity is not known.

Germline trimming cut 4 bases from V and 7 bases from J; bases unmatched to any gene: 14. The CDR3 sequence is 16 residues long. Study-wide results and limits: There was a moderate but significant shortening of TCRB CDR3s in all four CD4+ subsets of Type 1 diabetes patients.

The clonotype originates from a woman in her 30s with type 1 diabetes. The chain carries TRBV23-1 and TRBJ2-5; 8 nucleotides agree with TRBD1. TRBV23-1 is filed as an ORF, its function uncertain. Material: Tregs from blood. CDR3 region: CASSPIRQGRKGTQYF. In DNA, the CDR3 is TGCGCCAGCAGTCCGATCCGACAGGGGAGAAAGGGGACCCAGTACTTC.